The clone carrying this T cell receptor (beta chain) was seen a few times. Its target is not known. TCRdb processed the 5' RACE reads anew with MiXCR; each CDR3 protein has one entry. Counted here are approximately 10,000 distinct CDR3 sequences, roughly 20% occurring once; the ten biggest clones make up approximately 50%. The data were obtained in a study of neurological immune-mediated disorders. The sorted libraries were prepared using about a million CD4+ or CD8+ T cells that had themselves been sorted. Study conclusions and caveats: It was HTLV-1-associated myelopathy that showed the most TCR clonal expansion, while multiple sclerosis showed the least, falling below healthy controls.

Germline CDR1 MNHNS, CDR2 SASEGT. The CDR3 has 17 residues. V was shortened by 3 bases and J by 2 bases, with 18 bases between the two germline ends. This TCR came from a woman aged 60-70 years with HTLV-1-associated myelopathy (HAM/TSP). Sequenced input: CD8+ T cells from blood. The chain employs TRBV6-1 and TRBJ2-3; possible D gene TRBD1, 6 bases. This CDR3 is CASSDLQGYMVTDTQYF. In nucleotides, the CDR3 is TGTGCCAGCAGTGACTTACAGGGTTACATGGTCACAGATACGCAGTATTTT.